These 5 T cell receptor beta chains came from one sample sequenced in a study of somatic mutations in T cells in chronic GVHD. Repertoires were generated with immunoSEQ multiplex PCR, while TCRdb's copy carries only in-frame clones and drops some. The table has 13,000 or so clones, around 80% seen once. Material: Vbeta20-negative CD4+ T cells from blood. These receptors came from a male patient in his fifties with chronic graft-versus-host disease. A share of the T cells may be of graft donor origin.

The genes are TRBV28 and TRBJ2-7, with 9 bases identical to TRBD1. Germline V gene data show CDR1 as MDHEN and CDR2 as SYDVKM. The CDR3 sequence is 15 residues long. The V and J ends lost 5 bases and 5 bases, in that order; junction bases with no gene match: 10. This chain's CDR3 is CASSPLWTGAHEQYF. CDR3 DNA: TGTGCCAGCAGTCCACTGTGGACAGGGGCCCACGAGCAGTACTTC.

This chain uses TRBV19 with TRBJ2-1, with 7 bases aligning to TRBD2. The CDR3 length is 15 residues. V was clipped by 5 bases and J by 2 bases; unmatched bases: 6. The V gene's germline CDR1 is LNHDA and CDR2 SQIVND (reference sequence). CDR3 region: CASSARGSPYNEQFF. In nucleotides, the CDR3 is TGTGCCAGTAGTGCGCGGGGGTCCCCCTACAATGAGCAGTTCTTC.

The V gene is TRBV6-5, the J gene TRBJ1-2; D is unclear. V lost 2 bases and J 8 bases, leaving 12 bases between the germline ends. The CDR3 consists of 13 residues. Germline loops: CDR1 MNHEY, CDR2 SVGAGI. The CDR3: CASSYQEEGGYTF. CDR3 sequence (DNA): TGTGCCAGCAGTTACCAGGAGGAGGGCGGCTACACCTTC.

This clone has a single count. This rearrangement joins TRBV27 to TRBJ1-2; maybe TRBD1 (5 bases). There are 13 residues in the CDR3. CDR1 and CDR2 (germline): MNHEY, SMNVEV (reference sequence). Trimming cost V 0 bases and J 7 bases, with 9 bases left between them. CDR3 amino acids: CASSLSKGLGYTF. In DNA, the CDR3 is TGTGCCAGCAGTTTATCGAAGGGGCTTGGCTACACCTTC.

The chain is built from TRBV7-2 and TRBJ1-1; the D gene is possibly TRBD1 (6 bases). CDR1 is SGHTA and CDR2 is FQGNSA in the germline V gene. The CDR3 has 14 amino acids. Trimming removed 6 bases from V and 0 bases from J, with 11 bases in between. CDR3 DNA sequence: TGTGCCAGCAGGACCGACAGGTTGAACACTGAAGCTTTCTTT. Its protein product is CASRTDRLNTEAFF.